Below, 19 T cell receptor beta chains from the same sample are listed, as sequenced in a study of blood T cells in healthy people across ages. It was with a sample-barcoded 5' primer and a J-beta primer mix that a second PCR of roughly 6 to 12 cycles was run. MiXCR was run by TCRdb on the 5' RACE reads, yielding one entry per CDR3 protein. The table lists 1.2 million to 1.5 million distinct CDR3 sequences, 42% of them singletons. What was sequenced was blood. These receptors were collected from a woman in her late teens or twenties in good health.

CDR3 amino acids: CASSLVPQVYTEAFF. CDR3 nucleotides: TGTGCCAGCAGCTTAGTCCCACAGGTGTACACTGAAGCTTTCTTT. The rearrangement uses TRBV7-9 and TRBJ1-1; a possible D gene is TRBD1 (5 bases). The CDR3 length is 15 residues. Trimming cost V 1 base and J 3 bases, with 12 bases left between them. Germline-derived CDR1 and CDR2 are SEHNR and FQNEAQ (reference sequence). Supplemented by reference TRBV7-9 and TRBJ1-1, the full variable domain reads DTGVSQNPRHKITKRGQNVTFRCDPISEHNRLYWYRQTLGQGPEFLTYFQNEAQLEKSRLLSDRFSAERPKGSFSTLEIQRTEQGDSAMYLCASSLVPQVYTEAFFGQGTRLTVV.

The V gene is TRBV10-3, the J gene TRBJ2-5; D could derive from TRBD1 or TRBD2 (5 bases each). The germline gives CDR1 ENHRY, CDR2 SYGVKD. CDR3 size: 12 residues. The germline V and J ends were trimmed by 8 bases and 4 bases, with 11 bases remaining between them. CDR3 sequence reads: CAISTGAETQYF. The DNA for the CDR3 is TGTGCCATCTCCACCGGGGCAGAGACCCAGTACTTC.

This clonotype was seen only a few times. V gene TRBV28 combines with J gene TRBJ2-7, with TRBD1 matching 7 bases. Germline V gene lookup returns CDR1 MDHEN and CDR2 SYDVKM. The CDR3 consists of 13 residues. V was pared by 7 bases and J by 0 bases, with 3 bases of the junction left unmatched. The CDR3 loop reads CASTGTDSYEQYF. The CDR3 DNA reads as TGTGCCAGCACCGGGACAGACTCCTACGAGCAGTACTTC. The whole variable domain, remainder taken from reference TRBV28 and TRBJ2-7, is DVKVTQSSRYLVKRTGEKVFLECVQDMDHENMFWYRQDPGLGLRLIYFSYDVKMKEKGDIPEGYSVSREKKERFSLILESASTNQTSMYLCASTGTDSYEQYFGPGTRLTVT.

V and J are TRBV6-1 and TRBJ2-7; D not resolved. The CDR3 extends over 11 amino acids. Germline V gives CDR1 MNHNS, CDR2 SASEGT. The V end lost 7 bases, the J end lost 5 bases, and 9 bases lay between the germline ends. CDR3 loop: CASTARNEQYF. Written as DNA, the CDR3 is TGTGCCAGCACGGCTAGAAACGAGCAGTACTTC.

The chain uses TRBV6-2 or TRBV6-3 and TRBJ2-2; TRBD2 matches at 9 bases. Germline V gene lookup returns CDR1 MNHEY and CDR2 SVGEGT. The CDR3 runs to 15 residues. V lost 2 bases and J lost 5; bases outside the gene matches: 3. This CDR3 is CASSYVAGGTGELFF. The CDR3 DNA reads as TGTGCCAGCAGTTACGTGGCGGGGGGGACCGGGGAGCTGTTTTTT.

The chain links TRBV4-2 to TRBJ2-5; D perhaps matches TRBD1 (5 bases). Trimming cost V 2 bases and J 5 bases, with 9 bases left between them. Germline CDR1 LGHNA, CDR2 YNFKEQ. The CDR3 consists of 13 residues. In nucleotides, the CDR3 is TGTGCCAGCAGCCAAACACCAGGGGAGACCCAGTACTTC. It encodes CASSQTPGETQYF.

This clonotype was found once. The chain joins TRBV28 to TRBJ1-1, with D maybe TRBD1 (6 bases). There are 14 residues in the CDR3. Per germline, CDR1 MDHEN and CDR2 SYDVKM. Between the trimmed V and J ends, which lost 5 bases and 3 bases, there was a span of 13 bases. This chain's CDR3 is CASSPPQGYTEAFF. DNA of the CDR3: TGTGCCAGCAGTCCCCCCCAGGGGTACACTGAAGCTTTCTTT.

The J gene is TRBJ2-7, the V gene TRBV12-3 or TRBV12-4; 7 nucleotides agree with TRBD1. This CDR3 spans 12 amino acids. J gave up 4 bases and V 6 bases, and 3 bases lay outside the gene matches. The CDR3, as DNA: TGTGCCAGCAGGGAGACAGGGTACGAGCAGTACTTC. Residues: CASRETGYEQYF.

In this sample, this clonotype turned up a few times. The CDR3 loop is CASSPRGNLLEQYF. Written as DNA, the CDR3 is TGTGCCAGCAGCCCCCGAGGGAATCTCCTCGAGCAGTACTTC. The rearrangement uses TRBV9 and TRBJ2-7, with D perhaps TRBD2 (5 bases). The CDR3 has 14 residues. V gave up 4 bases and J gave up 6 bases, with 17 bases separating them. The germline V gene encodes CDR1 SGDLS and CDR2 YYNGEE.

The chain combines TRBV20-1 with TRBJ2-1; TRBD2 matches 12 bases. Germline CDR1 and CDR2: DFQATT and SNEGSKA (reference sequence). V shed 2 bases and J 6 bases; nucleotides not matched to a gene: 8. The CDR3 contains 16 residues. The CDR3 DNA sequence: TGCAGTGCTAGAAAGCCAGGACTAGCGGGAATCAATGAGCAGTTCTTC. This encodes CSARKPGLAGINEQFF.

In DNA form, the CDR3 reads TGTGCCAGCAGGGATAGGACCCGGGATGATACGCAGTATTTT. It yields the protein CASRDRTRDDTQYF. The V and J genes are TRBV2 and TRBJ2-3, with TRBD2 as a possible D gene (5 bases). V lost 6 bases to trimming and J lost 6 bases, with 16 bases between them. There are 14 residues in the CDR3. The germline CDR1 and CDR2 sequences are SNHLY and FYNNEI.

The genes are TRBV20-1 and TRBJ2-2; 7 bases are shared with TRBD2. Germline loops: CDR1 DFQATT, CDR2 SNEGSKA (reference sequence). V was pared by 2 bases and J by 7 bases, with 13 bases of the junction left unmatched. The CDR3 length is 16 residues. CDR3 nucleotides: TGCAGTGCTAGATCAGATGTCGGGGAGGGCTACGGGGAGCTGTTTTTT. It translates to CSARSDVGEGYGELFF.

This clonotype was seen a handful of times. DNA for the CDR3: TGTGCCAGCAGTGTTACTAGCGGAGTGAGGGACGAGCAGTACTTC. It encodes CASSVTSGVRDEQYF. The genes are TRBV6-1 and TRBJ2-7; 8 bases fit TRBD2. Germline V gives CDR1 MNHNS, CDR2 SASEGT. The CDR3 length is 15 residues. The V and J ends lost 4 bases and 5 bases, in that order; junction bases with no gene match: 10.

The chain has TRBV20-1 and TRBJ2-7; unclear D gene. Trimming took off 0 bases at V and 0 bases at J, with 9 bases between the two ends. There are 14 residues in the CDR3. Germline-derived CDR1 and CDR2 are DFQATT and SNEGSKA (reference sequence). The CDR3 coding sequence is TGCAGTGCTAGAGACGCCAGCATCTCCTACGAGCAGTACTTC. Its protein product is CSARDASISYEQYF.

The chain uses TRBV2 and TRBJ1-6, with D hard to call. Germline loops: CDR1 SNHLY, CDR2 FYNNEI. The CDR3 has 14 amino acids. V was clipped by 4 bases and J by 6 bases, with 10 bases between them. CDR3 amino acids: CASSADTSNSPLHF. CDR3 DNA sequence: TGTGCCAGCAGTGCCGACACATCTAATTCACCCCTCCACTTT.

The sample holds one count of this clonotype. The rearrangement links TRBV12-3 or TRBV12-4 to TRBJ1-5; D not resolved. This CDR3 contains 16 residues. Trimming took 7 bases from V and 3 from J, leaving 19 bases between them. The CDR3 DNA follows: TGTGCCAGCATGGATCCTGGTGCAGAGTTCAATCAGCCCCAGCATTTT. It translates to CASMDPGAEFNQPQHF.

This clonotype showed up just a few times. The chain carries TRBV7-2 and TRBJ1-6; tentatively, D is TRBD1 (6 bases). The CDR3 is made up of 15 amino acids. The germline V gene encodes CDR1 SGHTA and CDR2 FQGNSA. Trimming removed 3 bases at V and 3 bases at J, with 9 bases between. The chain's CDR3 is CASSFAQGYNSPLHF. CDR3 coding DNA: TGTGCCAGCAGCTTCGCACAGGGCTATAATTCACCCCTCCACTTT.

J is TRBJ1-5 and V is TRBV3-1; no clear D. The V end lost 4 bases, the J end lost 7 bases, and 14 bases lay between the germline ends. The CDR3 spans 14 residues. CDR1 and CDR2 (germline): LGHDT, YNNKEL (reference sequence). CDR3 amino acids: CASSPEGIRQPQHF. CDR3 nucleotides: TGTGCCAGCAGCCCGGAAGGAATACGCCAGCCCCAGCATTTT.

The chain has TRBV4-2 and TRBJ2-5; no clear D. Germline CDR1 and CDR2: LGHNA and YNFKEQ. Trimming shortened V by 0 bases and J by 11 bases, and 13 bases separated the two germline ends. This CDR3 spans 13 amino acids. This CDR3 reads CASSQERIDEQYF. Written as DNA, the CDR3 is TGTGCCAGCAGCCAAGAGAGGATAGATGAGCAGTACTTC.